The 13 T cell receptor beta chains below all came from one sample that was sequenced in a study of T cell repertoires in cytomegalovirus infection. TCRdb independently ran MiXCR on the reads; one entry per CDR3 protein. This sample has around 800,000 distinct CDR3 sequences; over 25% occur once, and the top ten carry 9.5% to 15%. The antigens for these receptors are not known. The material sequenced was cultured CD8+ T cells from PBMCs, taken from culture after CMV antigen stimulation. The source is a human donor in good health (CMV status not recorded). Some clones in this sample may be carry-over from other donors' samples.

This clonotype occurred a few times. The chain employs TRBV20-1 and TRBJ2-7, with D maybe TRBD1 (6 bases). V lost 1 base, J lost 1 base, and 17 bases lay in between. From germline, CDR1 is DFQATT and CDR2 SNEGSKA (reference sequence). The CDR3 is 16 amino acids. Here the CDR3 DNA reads TGCAGTGCTAGAGCAACCGGGACATACGAATCCTACGAGCAGTACTTC. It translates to CSARATGTYESYEQYF.

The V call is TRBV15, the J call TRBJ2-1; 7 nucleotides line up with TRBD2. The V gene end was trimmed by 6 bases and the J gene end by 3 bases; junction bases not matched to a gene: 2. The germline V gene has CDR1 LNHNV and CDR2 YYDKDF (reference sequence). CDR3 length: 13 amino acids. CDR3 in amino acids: CATRAGDYNEQFF. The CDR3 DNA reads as TGTGCCACCAGGGCGGGAGACTACAATGAGCAGTTCTTC.

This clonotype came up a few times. CDR3 nucleotides: TGCAGCGTTGAGGGGTGGGACAGGGGCTACACCTTC. Protein sequence: CSVEGWDRGYTF. The V call is TRBV29-1, the J call TRBJ1-2; 8 bases map to TRBD1. V gave up 3 bases and J gave up 8 bases; unmatched junction bases: 5. This CDR3 contains 12 residues. Per the germline V gene, CDR1 is SQVTM and CDR2 is ANQGSEA.

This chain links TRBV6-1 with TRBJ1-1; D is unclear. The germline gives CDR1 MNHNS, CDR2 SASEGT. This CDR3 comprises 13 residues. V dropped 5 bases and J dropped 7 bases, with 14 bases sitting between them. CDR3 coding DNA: TGTGCCAGCAGTTACCCCTACACCGATGAAGCTTTCTTT. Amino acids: CASSYPYTDEAFF.

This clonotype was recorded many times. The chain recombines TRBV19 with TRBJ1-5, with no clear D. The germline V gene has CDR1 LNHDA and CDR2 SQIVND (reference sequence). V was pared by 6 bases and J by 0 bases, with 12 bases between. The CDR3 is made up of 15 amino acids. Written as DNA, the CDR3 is TGTGCCAGTAGATACGCGGATTATAGCAATCAGCCCCAGCATTTT. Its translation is CASRYADYSNQPQHF.

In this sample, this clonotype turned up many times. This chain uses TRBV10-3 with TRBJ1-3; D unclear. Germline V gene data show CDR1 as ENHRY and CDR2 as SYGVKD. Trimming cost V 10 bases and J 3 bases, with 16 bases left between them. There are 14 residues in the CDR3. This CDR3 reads CATRRGQSGNTIYF. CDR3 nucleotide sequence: TGTGCCACCCGCCGGGGTCAGAGTGGAAACACCATATATTTT.

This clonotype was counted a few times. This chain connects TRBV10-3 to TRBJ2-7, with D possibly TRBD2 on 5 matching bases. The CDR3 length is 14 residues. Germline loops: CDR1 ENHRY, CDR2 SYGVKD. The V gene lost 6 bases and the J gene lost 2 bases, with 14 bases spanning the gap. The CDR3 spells CAISSGQRTYEQYF. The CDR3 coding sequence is TGTGCCATCAGCAGCGGTCAGCGAACCTACGAGCAGTACTTC.

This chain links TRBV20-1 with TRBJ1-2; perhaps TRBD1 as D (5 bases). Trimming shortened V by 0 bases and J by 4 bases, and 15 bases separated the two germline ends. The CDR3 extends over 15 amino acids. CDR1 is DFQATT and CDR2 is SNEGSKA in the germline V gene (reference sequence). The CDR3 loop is CSARDQGTPTYGYTF. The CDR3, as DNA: TGCAGTGCTAGAGATCAGGGCACTCCGACCTATGGCTACACCTTC.

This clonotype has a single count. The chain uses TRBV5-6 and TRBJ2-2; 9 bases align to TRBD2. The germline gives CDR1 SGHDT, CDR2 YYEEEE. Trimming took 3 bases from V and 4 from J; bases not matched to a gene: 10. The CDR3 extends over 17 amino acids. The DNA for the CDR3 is TGTGCCAGCAGCTGGGGGACTAGCTGGGGAGGCACCGGGGAGCTGTTTTTT. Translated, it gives CASSWGTSWGGTGELFF.

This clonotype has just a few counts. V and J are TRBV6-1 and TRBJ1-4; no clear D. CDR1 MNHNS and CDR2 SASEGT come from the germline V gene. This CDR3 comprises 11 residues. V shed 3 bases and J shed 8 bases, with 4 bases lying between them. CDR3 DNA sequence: TGTGCCAGCAGTGATTGGGAAAAACTGTTTTTT. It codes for CASSDWEKLFF.

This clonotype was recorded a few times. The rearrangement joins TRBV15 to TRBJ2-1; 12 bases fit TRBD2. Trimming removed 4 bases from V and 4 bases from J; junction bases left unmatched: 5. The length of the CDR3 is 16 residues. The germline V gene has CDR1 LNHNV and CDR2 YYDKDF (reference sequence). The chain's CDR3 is CATSIRLAGVYNEQFF. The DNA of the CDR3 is TGTGCCACCAGCATTCGACTAGCGGGGGTTTACAATGAGCAGTTCTTC.

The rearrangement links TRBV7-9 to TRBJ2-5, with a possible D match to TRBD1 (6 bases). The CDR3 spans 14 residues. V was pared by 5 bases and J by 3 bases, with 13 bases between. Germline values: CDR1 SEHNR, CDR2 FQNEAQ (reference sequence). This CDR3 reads CASSLLSGEETQYF. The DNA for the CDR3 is TGTGCCAGCAGCCTCCTATCAGGGGAAGAGACCCAGTACTTC. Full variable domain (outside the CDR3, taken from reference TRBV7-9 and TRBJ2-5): DTGVSQNPRHKITKRGQNVTFRCDPISEHNRLYWYRQTLGQGPEFLTYFQNEAQLEKSRLLSDRFSAERPKGSFSTLEIQRTEQGDSAMYLCASSLLSGEETQYFGPGTRLLVL.

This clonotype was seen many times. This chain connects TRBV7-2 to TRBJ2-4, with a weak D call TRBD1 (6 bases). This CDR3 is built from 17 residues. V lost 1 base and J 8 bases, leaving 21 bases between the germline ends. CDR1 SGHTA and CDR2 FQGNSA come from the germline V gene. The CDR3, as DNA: TGTGCCAGCAGCTTAGTTGGCAGTCCTTCCAAGGGGGACATTCAGTACTTC. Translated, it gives CASSLVGSPSKGDIQYF. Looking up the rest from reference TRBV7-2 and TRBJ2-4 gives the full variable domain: GAGVSQSPSNKVTEKGKDVELRCDPISGHTALYWYRQSLGQGLEFLIYFQGNSAPDKSGLPSDRFSAERTGGSVSTLTIQRTQQEDSAVYLCASSLVGSPSKGDIQYFGAGTRLSVL.